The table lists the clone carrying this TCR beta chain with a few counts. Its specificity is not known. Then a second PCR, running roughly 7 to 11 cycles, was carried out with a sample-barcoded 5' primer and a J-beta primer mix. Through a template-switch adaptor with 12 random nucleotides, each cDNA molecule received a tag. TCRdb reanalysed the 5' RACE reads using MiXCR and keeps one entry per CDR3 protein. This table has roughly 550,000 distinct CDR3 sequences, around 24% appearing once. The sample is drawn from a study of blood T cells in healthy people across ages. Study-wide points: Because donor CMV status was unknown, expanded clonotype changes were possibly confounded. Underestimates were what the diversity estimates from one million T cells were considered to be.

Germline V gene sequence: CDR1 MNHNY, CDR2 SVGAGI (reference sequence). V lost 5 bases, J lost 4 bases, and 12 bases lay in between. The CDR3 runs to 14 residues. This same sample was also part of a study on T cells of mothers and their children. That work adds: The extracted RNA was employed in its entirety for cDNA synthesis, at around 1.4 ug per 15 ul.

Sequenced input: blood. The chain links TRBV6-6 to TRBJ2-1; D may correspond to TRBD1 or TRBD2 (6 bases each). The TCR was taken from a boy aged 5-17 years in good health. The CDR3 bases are TGTGCCAGCAGTACCCTAGGGGGGTACAATGAGCAGTTCTTC. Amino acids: CASSTLGGYNEQFF.